This T cell receptor (beta chain) was captured in a study of OX40 agonist ivuxolimab in advanced cancers. About the study as a whole: The costimulatory receptor OX40 (CD134) was targeted by ivuxolimab, a fully human IgG2 agonistic monoclonal antibody. Intravenous ivuxolimab was administered to patients every 2 weeks at six dose levels: 0.01, 0.1, 0.3, 1.5, 3 and 10 mg/kg. The monotherapy dose-escalation portion (N ≈ 50 patients) of the phase I ivuxolimab trial is reported in the paper. Peripheral TCRbeta sequencing was intended to test whether TCR sequence diversity was altered and clonal T-cell expansion was caused by ivuxolimab. Partial responses occurred in three dose-escalation patients: two with cutaneous melanoma and one with hepatocellular carcinoma. Among the approximately 54 dose-escalation patients, around 20 had hepatocellular carcinoma, about 15 melanoma, 9 renal cell carcinoma and 9 head and neck cancer. A male proportion of 82.7% and a mean age of around 60 years, ranging from 23 to 79, were recorded for the dose-escalation cohort. Patients were allowed to have had prior anti-PD-1, anti-PD-L1 or anti-CTLA-4 therapy, and 40% to 45% of the dose-escalation patients had been treated with checkpoint inhibitors. What the work shows at the level of the full study, not this receptor alone: Low levels of normalized T-cell clonal expansion were also seen in some patients who did not respond. Antigen specificity was not determined for the clonally expanded peripheral T cells. In partial responders in the 0.1-3.0 mg/kg groups, normalized peripheral clonal expansion was found to be among the lowest, especially among CD8+ T cells. At doses of 0.1 to 3.0 mg/kg, clonal expansion of both CD4+ and CD8+ blood T cells was observed from baseline to week 6. After ivuxolimab, expanded clones were on average more numerous among CD8+ T cells than among CD4+ T cells.

Genomic DNA was isolated from the sorted cells so that the TCRbeta CDR3 region could be sequenced. TCRbeta CDR3 regions were sequenced using the immunoSEQ Assay. The table comes from immuneACCESS by way of TCRdb, which keeps in-frame sequences with V and J called. Part of the clones is missing from these tables; in studies checked, under half for an unresolved V gene and the rest for unknown reasons. Within this sample are under 25,000 clones, with roughly nine tenths of them counted one time only. Jointly, the top ten make up 50% of the sample. The trial excluded patients who had a history of autoimmune disease or were on systemic immunosuppression. Peripheral blood for TCR sequencing was collected from all dose cohorts at baseline, on cycle 4 day 1, and on cycle 7 day 1. The samples were taken from a phase I, first-in-human, multicenter, open-label dose-escalation trial of ivuxolimab. Adults with locally advanced or metastatic head and neck squamous cell, hepatocellular, melanoma or renal cell carcinoma were enrolled in the trial. Before TCR sequencing, CD4+ and CD8+ T cells were separately sorted from peripheral blood.

Comment on this clone: Its antigen remains unidentified. The record has no base qualities; no much larger clone is one base away.

V is cut by 4 bases and J by 5 bases, and the space between the germline ends is 20 bases. The CDR3 numbers 16 residues from cysteine through phenylalanine. The sequence is cut down to CDR3 DNA, 48 bases in frame from base 1. The germline V gene yields SGHAT for CDR1 and FQNNGV for CDR2. This TCR derives from an adult with an advanced solid tumor such as melanoma, head and neck, liver or kidney cancer. Rearrangement joined TRBV11-2 to TRBJ1-2; TRBD1 is possibly the D segment (6 matching bases). The sample in question was CD4+ or CD8+ T cells sorted from blood, obtained in a trial of the OX40 agonist ivuxolimab. Read as DNA, the sequence is TGTGCCAGCAGCTCGGGCGTCGGGGGGCTGAGGTATGGCTACACCTTC. Its protein reads: CASSSGVGGLRYGYTF.